This TCR beta chain was retrieved from a study of a mutant IDH1 vaccine in newly diagnosed glioma. Method: immunoSEQ multiplex PCR; TCRdb's copy keeps in-frame clones and lacks some. The table has tens of thousands of clones, around 84% seen once; the top ten hold about 4.1%. Deletions cut 0 bases from V and 3 bases from J, with 20 bases between. Germline values: CDR1 GTSNPN, CDR2 SVGIG (reference sequence). This CDR3 spans 17 amino acids. Time point described: week 23, last vaccination. Mutant IDH1 20-mer peptide, at 300 ug, made up each vaccine dose, with topical imiquimod. Turning to this clone: Antigen: not known.

Source: PBMCs, taken from a glioma patient whose treatment included an IDH1 peptide vaccine. The chain combines TRBV30 with TRBJ1-2; weak D call: TRBD1 (6 bases). This TCR came from a man between 25 and 39 years old with glioma. The CDR3 here is CAWSVERQGPPYYGYTF. DNA for the CDR3: TGTGCCTGGAGTGTAGAAAGGCAGGGGCCCCCGTACTATGGCTACACCTTC.